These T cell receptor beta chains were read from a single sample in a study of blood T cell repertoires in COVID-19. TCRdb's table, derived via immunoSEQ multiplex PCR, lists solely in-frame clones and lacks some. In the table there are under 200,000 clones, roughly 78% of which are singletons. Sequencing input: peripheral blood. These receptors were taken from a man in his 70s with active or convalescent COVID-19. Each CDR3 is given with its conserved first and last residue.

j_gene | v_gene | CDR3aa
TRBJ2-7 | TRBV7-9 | CASSRLVGLWSSYEQYF
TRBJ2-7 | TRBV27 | CASSIKTGYEQYF
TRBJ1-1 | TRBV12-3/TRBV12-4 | CASSLGGGTGLFF
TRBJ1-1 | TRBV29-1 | CSVARTENTEAFF
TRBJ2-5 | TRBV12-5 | CASGPSGQETQYF
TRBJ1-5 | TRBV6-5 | CASSYSQGTDQPQHF
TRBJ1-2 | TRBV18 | CASSPTGGHYGYTF
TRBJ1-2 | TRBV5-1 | CASSLGTPDSYGYTF
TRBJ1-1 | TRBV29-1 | CSVKGTGYTEAFF
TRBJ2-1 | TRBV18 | CASSAPGLGLNEQFF
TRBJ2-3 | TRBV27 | CVATSGRGSADTQYF
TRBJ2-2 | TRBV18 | CASSIQGANAGELFF
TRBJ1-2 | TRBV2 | CASSTNRDRGILNYGYTF
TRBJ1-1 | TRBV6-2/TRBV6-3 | CASSSDRGRKENTEAFF
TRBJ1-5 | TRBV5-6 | CASSLRGSYSNQPQHF
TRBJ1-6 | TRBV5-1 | CASSTIPGQTNSPLHF
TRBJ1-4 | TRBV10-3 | CAISDEGGASVEKLFF
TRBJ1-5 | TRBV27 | CASSSRDRGSFQPQHF
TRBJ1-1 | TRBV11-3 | CASLTGVTNTEAFF
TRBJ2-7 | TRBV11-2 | CASSLLEAGGYEQYF
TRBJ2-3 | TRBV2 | CASSWTSGGTDTQYF
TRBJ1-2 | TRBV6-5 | CASSYGADYGYTF
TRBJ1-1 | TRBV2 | CASSVGLMNTEAFF
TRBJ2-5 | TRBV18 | CASSPRDAGETQYF
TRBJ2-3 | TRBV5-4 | CASRSREGADTQYF
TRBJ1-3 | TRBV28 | CASSFSSNTIYF
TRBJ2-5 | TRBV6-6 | CASSYSYSPETQYF
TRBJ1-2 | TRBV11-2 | CASSLERGSHRRAF
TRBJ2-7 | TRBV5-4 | CASSSGGAGSYEQYF
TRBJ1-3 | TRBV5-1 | CASSLAGLGNTIYF
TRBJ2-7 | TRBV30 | CAWRHGGASYEQYF
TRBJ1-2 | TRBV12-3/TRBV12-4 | CASSFGGVGGYTF
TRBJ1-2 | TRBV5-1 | CASSVTGPYGYTF
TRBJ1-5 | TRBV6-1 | CASGQGDGNQPQHF
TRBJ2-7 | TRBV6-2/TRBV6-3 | CASSVGTSGSYEQYF
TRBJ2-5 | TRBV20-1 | CSASTSGSWEETQYF
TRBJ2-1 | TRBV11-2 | CASSLWSSSGLNEQFF
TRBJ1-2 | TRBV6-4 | CASRQQLSGNYGYTF
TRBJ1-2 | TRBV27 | CASSPRGQGEIGYTF
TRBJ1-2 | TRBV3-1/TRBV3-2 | CASSPAAISGYGYTF
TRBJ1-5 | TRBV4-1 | CASSQDLMGSQPQHF
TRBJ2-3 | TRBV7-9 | CASSPGDSSTDTQYF
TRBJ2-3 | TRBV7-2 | CASSSATGGVSTDTQYF
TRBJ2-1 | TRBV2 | CASKDRGNEQFF
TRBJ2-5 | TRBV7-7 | CASRPGQGTASETQYF
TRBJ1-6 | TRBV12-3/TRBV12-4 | CASSFSGSPLHF
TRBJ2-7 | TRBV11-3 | CASSWSGEAYEQYF
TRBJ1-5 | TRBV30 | CAWSVALRGSSNQPQHF
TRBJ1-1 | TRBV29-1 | CSVTNTEAFF
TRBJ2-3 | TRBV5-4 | CASSRERFPTDTQYF
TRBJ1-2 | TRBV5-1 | CASSLGRTNDGYTF
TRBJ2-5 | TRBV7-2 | CASRALGETQYF
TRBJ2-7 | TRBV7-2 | CASSPRTYTYEQYF
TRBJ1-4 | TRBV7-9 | CASSAQATNEKLFF